Listed below are T cell receptor beta chains from one sample, sequenced in a study of control samples from healthy donors and cancer patients. The protocol was immunoSEQ multiplex PCR, while the TCRdb copy is restricted to in-frame clones and leaves out a portion. The data show just under 75,000 clones, roughly 87% seen once. Sequenced input: blood. The receptors shown here come from a woman aged 50 to 65 in good health. The CDR3 runs from the conserved cysteine through the conserved F or W. D genes are given only for firm matches. Clone size is shown for a subset of rows, as once, few, many or a class of expanded clone.

cdr3_length j_call v_call clone_size d_call cdr3_nt cdr3_aa
13 TRBJ1-2 TRBV12-3/TRBV12-4 - - TGTGCCAGCAGTTCCACTCGGGTGGTAGGCTACACCTTC CASSSTRVVGYTF
18 TRBJ2-4 TRBV18 once - TGTGCCAGCTCACAGAGGGCCGGGGGCTCTGCGGCCAAAAACATTCAGTACTTC CASSQRAGGSAAKNIQYF
12 TRBJ2-7 TRBV5-1 - - TGCGCCAGCAGCTTCGACGGCTACGAGCAGTACTTC CASSFDGYEQYF
11 TRBJ2-1 TRBV19 - - TGTGCCAGTAGCGGACTAAATGAGCAGTTCTTC CASSGLNEQFF
11 TRBJ2-7 TRBV28 - - TGTGCCAGCAGTACCAGGGAAGAGCAGTACTTC CASSTREEQYF
14 TRBJ1-6 TRBV25-1 - - TGTGCCAGCAGTGACGCGGCTAGTAATTCACCCCTCCACTTT CASSDAASNSPLHF
15 TRBJ1-5 TRBV9 - TRBD1 TGTGCCAGCAGCGTAGCAACAGGGGAGGATCAGCCCCAGCATTTT CASSVATGEDQPQHF
15 TRBJ2-1 TRBV19 - - TGTGCCAGTCTCTCTAGCGACGGCGCGTGGAGTGAGCAGTTCTTC CASLSSDGAWSEQFF
14 TRBJ2-2 TRBV30 - - TGTGCCTGGAGTGTTTCTCGGAACACCGGGGAGCTGTTTTTT CAWSVSRNTGELFF
14 TRBJ2-1 TRBV28 - - TGTGCCAGCAGTCCGGGACACTCCTACAATGAGCAGTTCTTC CASSPGHSYNEQFF
15 TRBJ2-1 TRBV7-2 - TRBD2 TGTGCCAGCAGCTTAAGGCTAGCGGGAGGGCGGGAGCAGTTCTTC CASSLRLAGGREQFF
19 TRBJ2-2 TRBV5-4 - - TGTGCCAGCAGCTTGTCGGGTCTAGAATACGTCGGGAGCTCCGGGGAGCTGTTTTTT CASSLSGLEYVGSSGELFF
13 TRBJ2-1 TRBV11-2 - - TGTGCCAGCAGCCCAACTAACTACAATGAGCAGTTCTTC CASSPTNYNEQFF
14 TRBJ2-1 TRBV7-3 - TRBD1 TGTGCCAGCAGCCCCGGACAGGGTTACAATGAGCAGTTCTTC CASSPGQGYNEQFF
16 TRBJ1-5 TRBV18 - - TGTGCCAGCTCCACAAAAGGGAGGAATAGCAATCAGCCCCAGCATTTT CASSTKGRNSNQPQHF
13 TRBJ1-1 TRBV18 once - TGTGCCAGCTCACTTTCAGGGTTCGCTGAAGCTTTCTTT CASSLSGFAEAFF
15 TRBJ2-1 TRBV4-2 - - TGTGCCAGCAGCCAAGACTTAGGTTCCGGCAATGAGCAGTTCTTC CASSQDLGSGNEQFF
14 TRBJ2-7 TRBV7-2 - - TGTGCCAGCAGCCGCGCCGGGGCGTCCTACGAGCAGTACTTC CASSRAGASYEQYF
13 TRBJ1-2 TRBV28 - TRBD1 TGTGCCAGCAGATCGGACAGGGCCTATGGCTACACCTTC CASRSDRAYGYTF
15 TRBJ1-4 TRBV27 - - TGTGCCAGCAGTTTATTGCAGGGTACTAATGAAAAACTGTTTTTT CASSLLQGTNEKLFF
18 TRBJ2-7 TRBV28 - TRBD2 TGTGCCAGCAGTTCACGCCTCATGACTAGCGGGGGTACCTACGAGCAGTACTTC CASSSRLMTSGGTYEQYF
14 TRBJ2-7 TRBV5-1 - - TGCGCCAGCAGCTTCTCTGGACACTTATACGAGCAGTACTTC CASSFSGHLYEQYF
15 TRBJ2-4 TRBV5-4 - - TGTGCCAGCAGCTCCGGCGGGGTAGCCAAAAACATTCAGTACTTC CASSSGGVAKNIQYF
13 TRBJ2-7 TRBV29-1 - TRBD2 TGCAGCGTCGGGACTAGCGGACCTTACGAGCAGTACTTC CSVGTSGPYEQYF
14 TRBJ2-2 TRBV7-9 - - TGTGCCTCGAGAGTACAGGGCGACACCGGGGAGCTGTTTTTT CASRVQGDTGELFF
17 TRBJ2-3 TRBV9 - - TGTGCCAGCAGCGTCCCCACCGGGGACCGTTACACAGATACGCAGTATTTT CASSVPTGDRYTDTQYF
18 TRBJ2-2 TRBV7-9 - TRBD2 TGTGCCAGCAGTAGGCGGACTAGCGGGAAGGTTTGGACCGGGGAGCTGTTTTTT CASSRRTSGKVWTGELFF
15 TRBJ1-1 TRBV5-5 - - TGTGCCAGCAGAAAGGAGTCCGGGGTGAACACTGAAGCTTTCTTT CASRKESGVNTEAFF
13 TRBJ1-5 TRBV2 few TRBD1 TGTGCCAGCAGGGGACAGATCAATCAGCCCCAGCATTTT CASRGQINQPQHF
13 TRBJ1-3 TRBV3-1/TRBV3-2 once - TGTGCCAGCAGCCAGGCCTCTGGAAACACCATATATTTT CASSQASGNTIYF
17 TRBJ2-2 TRBV7-8 - - TGTGCCAGCAGCTTGGGGTACGAGGGAGACCACACCGGGGAGCTGTTTTTT CASSLGYEGDHTGELFF
19 TRBJ2-7 TRBV7-9 few TRBD2 TGTGCCAGCAGCTCCACCGGGACAACTAGCGGGAAAAGCTCCTACGAGCAGTACTTC CASSSTGTTSGKSSYEQYF
14 TRBJ2-1 TRBV5-1 - - TGCGCCAGCAGCTTGGACCTGAGTGAAAATGAGCAGTTCTTC CASSLDLSENEQFF
17 TRBJ2-3 TRBV5-1 once TRBD2 TGCGCCAGCAGCTTGGGAGGGCTAGCGGGAGGCACAGATACGCAGTATTTT CASSLGGLAGGTDTQYF
14 TRBJ1-6 TRBV18 - - TGTGCCAGCTCACCAGACAGCTATAATTCACCCCTCCACTTT CASSPDSYNSPLHF
16 TRBJ2-1 TRBV10-2 - TRBD2 TGCGCCAGCAGTGGGCGGTTGTGGGAGGGCCGCAATGAGCAGTTCTTC CASSGRLWEGRNEQFF
14 TRBJ2-2 TRBV10-3 - - TGTGCCATCAGCAGCTTGGGGTCTGCTGGGGAGCTGTTTTTT CAISSLGSAGELFF
14 TRBJ1-4 TRBV25-1 once TRBD1 TGTGCCAGCAGTGAGGGACAGCATAATGAAAAACTGTTTTTT CASSEGQHNEKLFF
16 TRBJ2-2 TRBV5-4 - - TGTGCCAGCAGCCCCAGAGAGGTTAGGGACACCGGGGAGCTGTTTTTT CASSPREVRDTGELFF
15 TRBJ1-6 TRBV6-4 - TRBD1 TGTGCCAGCCCAATTTGGACAGGGAAAAATTCACCCCTCCACTTT CASPIWTGKNSPLHF
16 TRBJ2-1 TRBV5-4 - TRBD2 TGTGCCAGCAGCTTGGCTAGCGGGAGGGCCTACAATGAGCAGTTCTTC CASSLASGRAYNEQFF
15 TRBJ2-1 TRBV5-1 - TRBD1 TGCGCCAGCAGCTTGCGGGGACAGGGGGTTCATGAGCAGTTCTTC CASSLRGQGVHEQFF
12 TRBJ1-2 TRBV9 - - TGTGCCAGCAGCGCGACAGGCCGAGGCTACACCTTC CASSATGRGYTF
13 TRBJ2-5 TRBV28 - - TGTGCCAGCAGCCACAGGGAACAAGAGACCCAGTACTTC CASSHREQETQYF
12 TRBJ2-7 TRBV3-1/TRBV3-2 - TRBD2 TGTGCCAGCTCGCGGGGGTCCTACGAGCAGTACTTC CASSRGSYEQYF
11 TRBJ2-5 TRBV23-1 once - TGCGCCAGCAGTCGCCCAGAGACCCAGTACTTC CASSRPETQYF
13 TRBJ1-1 TRBV19 - TRBD1 TGTGCCAGTAGTGGACAGGGGTTCATCGAAGCTTTCTTT CASSGQGFIEAFF
17 TRBJ1-6 TRBV2 - - TGTGCCAGCAGTGAAGCGGACCTTATTGGGCTCCCGGGGGCCCTCCACTTT CASSEADLIGLPGALHF
15 TRBJ2-7 TRBV9 - TRBD1 TGTGCCAGCAGCGCCAGCGACAGGGAGCATTACGAGCAGTACTTC CASSASDREHYEQYF
16 TRBJ2-7 TRBV5-1 - TRBD1 TGCGCCAGCAGCTTTCTTGCGAGGACAGGGGCCTACGAGCAGTACTTC CASSFLARTGAYEQYF
14 TRBJ2-3 TRBV29-1 few TRBD2 TGCAGCGTTGGACTAGCGGCAAGCACAGATACGCAGTATTTT CSVGLAASTDTQYF
13 TRBJ1-2 TRBV12-5 - - TGTGCTAGTGGTACCGGGGGCGCGGGTGGCTACACCTTC CASGTGGAGGYTF